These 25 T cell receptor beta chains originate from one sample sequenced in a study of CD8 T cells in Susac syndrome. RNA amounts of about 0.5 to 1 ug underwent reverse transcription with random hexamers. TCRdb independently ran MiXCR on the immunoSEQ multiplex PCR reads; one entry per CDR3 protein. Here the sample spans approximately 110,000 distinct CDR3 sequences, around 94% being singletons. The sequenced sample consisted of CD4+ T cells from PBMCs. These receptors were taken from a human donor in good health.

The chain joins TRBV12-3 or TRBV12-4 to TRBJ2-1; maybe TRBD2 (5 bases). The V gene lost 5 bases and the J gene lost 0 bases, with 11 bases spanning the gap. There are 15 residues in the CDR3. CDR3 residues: CASSADSFSYNEQFF. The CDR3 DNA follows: TGTGCCAGCAGTGCGGACTCCTTCTCCTACAATGAGCAGTTCTTC.

CDR3 bases: TGCAGCGTTGGGACAGGGGGCAGGACCGGGGAGCTGTTTTTT. Its translation is CSVGTGGRTGELFF. J is TRBJ2-2 and V is TRBV29-1; 11 nucleotides line up with TRBD1. The CDR3 totals 14 residues. Trimming removed 4 bases from V and 5 bases from J; junction bases left unmatched: 3. Per germline, CDR1 SQVTM and CDR2 ANQGSEA.

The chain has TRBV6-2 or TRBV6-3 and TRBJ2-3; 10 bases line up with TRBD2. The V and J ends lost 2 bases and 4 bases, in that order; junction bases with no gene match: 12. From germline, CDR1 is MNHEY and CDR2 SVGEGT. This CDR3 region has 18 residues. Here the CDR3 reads CASSYKGTSDPLADTQYF. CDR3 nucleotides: TGTGCCAGCAGTTACAAAGGGACTAGCGATCCACTCGCAGATACGCAGTATTTT.

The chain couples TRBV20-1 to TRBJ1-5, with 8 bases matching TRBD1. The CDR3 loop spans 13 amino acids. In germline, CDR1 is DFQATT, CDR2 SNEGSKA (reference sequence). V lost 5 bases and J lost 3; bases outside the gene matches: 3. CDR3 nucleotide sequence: TGCAGTGCTTTGGGACAGGCCAATCAGCCCCAGCATTTT. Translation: CSALGQANQPQHF.

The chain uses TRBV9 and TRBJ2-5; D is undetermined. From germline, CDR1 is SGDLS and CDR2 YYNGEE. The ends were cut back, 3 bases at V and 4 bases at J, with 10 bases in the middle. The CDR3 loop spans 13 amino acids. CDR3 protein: CASSAQLGETQYF. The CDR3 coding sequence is TGTGCCAGCAGCGCCCAATTGGGAGAGACCCAGTACTTC.

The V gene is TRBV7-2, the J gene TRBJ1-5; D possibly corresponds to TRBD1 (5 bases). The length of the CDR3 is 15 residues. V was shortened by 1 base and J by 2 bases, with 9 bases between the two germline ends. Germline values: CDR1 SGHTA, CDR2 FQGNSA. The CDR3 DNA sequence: TGTGCCAGCAGCTTAGACAGGATTGGCAATCAGCCCCAGCATTTT. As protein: CASSLDRIGNQPQHF.

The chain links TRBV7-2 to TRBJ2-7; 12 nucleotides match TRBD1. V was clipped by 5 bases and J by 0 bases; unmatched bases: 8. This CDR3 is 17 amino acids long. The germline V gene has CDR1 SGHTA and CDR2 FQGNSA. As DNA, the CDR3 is TGTGCCAGCAGCCCCGGGACAGGGGGCTGGAGCTCCTACGAGCAGTACTTC. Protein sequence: CASSPGTGGWSSYEQYF. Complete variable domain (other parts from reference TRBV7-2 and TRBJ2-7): GAGVSQSPSNKVTEKGKDVELRCDPISGHTALYWYRQSLGQGLEFLIYFQGNSAPDKSGLPSDRFSAERTGGSVSTLTIQRTQQEDSAVYLCASSPGTGGWSSYEQYFGPGTRLTVT.

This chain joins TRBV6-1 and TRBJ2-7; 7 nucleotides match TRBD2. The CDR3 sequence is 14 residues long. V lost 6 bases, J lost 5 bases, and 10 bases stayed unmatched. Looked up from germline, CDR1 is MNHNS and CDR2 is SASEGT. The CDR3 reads CASRGTGTTNEQYF. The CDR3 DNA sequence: TGTGCCAGCAGGGGGACCGGGACTACCAACGAGCAGTACTTC.

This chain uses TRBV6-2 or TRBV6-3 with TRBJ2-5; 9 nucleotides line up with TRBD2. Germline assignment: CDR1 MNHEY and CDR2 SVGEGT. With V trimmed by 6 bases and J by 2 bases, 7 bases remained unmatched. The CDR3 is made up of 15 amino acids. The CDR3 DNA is TGTGCCAGCAGCGACGGACTAGCGTCTCAAGAGACCCAGTACTTC. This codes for CASSDGLASQETQYF.

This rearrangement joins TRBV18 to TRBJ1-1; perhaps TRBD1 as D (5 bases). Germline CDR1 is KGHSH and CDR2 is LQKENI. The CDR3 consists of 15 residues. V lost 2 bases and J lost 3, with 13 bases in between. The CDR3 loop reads CASSPGQGRDTEAFF. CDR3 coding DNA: TGTGCCAGCTCACCAGGGCAGGGCAGGGACACTGAAGCTTTCTTT.

CDR3 nucleotides: TGTGCCAGCAGCGTCCCATCTGGAAACACCATATATTTT. Translating gives CASSVPSGNTIYF. This chain uses TRBV9 with TRBJ1-3; D remains unclear. CDR3 length equals 13 residues. Germline values: CDR1 SGDLS, CDR2 YYNGEE. V gave up 2 bases and J gave up 1 base, with 4 bases separating them.

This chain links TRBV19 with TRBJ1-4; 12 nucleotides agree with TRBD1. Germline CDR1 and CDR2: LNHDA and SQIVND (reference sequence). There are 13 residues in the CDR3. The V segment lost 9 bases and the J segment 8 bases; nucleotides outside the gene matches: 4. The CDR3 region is CASRDRGREKLFF. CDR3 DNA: TGTGCCAGCCGGGACAGGGGGCGAGAAAAACTGTTTTTT.

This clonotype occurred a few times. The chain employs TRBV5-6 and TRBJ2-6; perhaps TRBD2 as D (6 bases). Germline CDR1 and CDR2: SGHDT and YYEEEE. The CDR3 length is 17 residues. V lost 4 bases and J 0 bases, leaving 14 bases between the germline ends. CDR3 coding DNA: TGTGCCAGCAGCACCGGGACTCTACCCTCTGGGGCCAACGTCCTGACTTTC. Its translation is CASSTGTLPSGANVLTF.

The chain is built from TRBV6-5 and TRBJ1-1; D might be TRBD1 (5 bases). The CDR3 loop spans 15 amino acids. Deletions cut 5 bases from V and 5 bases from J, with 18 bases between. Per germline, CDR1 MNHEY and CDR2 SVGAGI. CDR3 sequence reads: CASSPRSAGRTEAFF. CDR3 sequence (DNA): TGTGCCAGCAGTCCTAGATCTGCAGGGAGAACTGAAGCTTTCTTT.

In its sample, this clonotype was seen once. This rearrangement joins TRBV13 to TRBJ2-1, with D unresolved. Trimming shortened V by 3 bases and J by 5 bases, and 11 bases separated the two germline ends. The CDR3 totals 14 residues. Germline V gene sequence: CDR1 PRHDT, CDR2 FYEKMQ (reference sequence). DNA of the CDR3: TGTGCCAGCAGCTTGGGCAGCAACAACAATGAGCAGTTCTTC. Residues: CASSLGSNNNEQFF.

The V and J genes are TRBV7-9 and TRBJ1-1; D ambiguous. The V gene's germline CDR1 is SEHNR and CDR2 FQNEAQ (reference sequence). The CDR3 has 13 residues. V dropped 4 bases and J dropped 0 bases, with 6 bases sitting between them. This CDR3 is CASSSRMNTEAFF. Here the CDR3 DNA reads TGTGCCAGCAGCTCTCGGATGAACACTGAAGCTTTCTTT.

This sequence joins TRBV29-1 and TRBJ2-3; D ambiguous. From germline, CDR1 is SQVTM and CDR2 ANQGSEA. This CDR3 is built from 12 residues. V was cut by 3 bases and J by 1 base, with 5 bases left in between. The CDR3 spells CSVDSGTDTQYF. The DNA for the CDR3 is TGCAGCGTTGATTCGGGCACAGATACGCAGTATTTT.

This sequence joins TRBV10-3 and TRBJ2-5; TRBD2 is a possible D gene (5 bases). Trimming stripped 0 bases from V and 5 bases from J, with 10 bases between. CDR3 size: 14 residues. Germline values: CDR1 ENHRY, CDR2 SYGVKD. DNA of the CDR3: TGTGCCATCAGTGAGTCGACGGGCGGGGAGACCCAGTACTTC. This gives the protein CAISESTGGETQYF.

CDR3 nucleotide sequence: TGTGCCAGCAGCCCCCCAGCGGGAAAGGGCACAGATACGCAGTATTTT. Residues: CASSPPAGKGTDTQYF. The J gene is TRBJ2-3, the V gene TRBV5-4; the match to TRBD2 covers 7 bases. Germline-derived CDR1 and CDR2 are SGHNT and YYREEE (reference sequence). This CDR3 spans 16 amino acids. V lost 4 bases to trimming and J lost 1 base; unmatched junction nucleotides: 9.

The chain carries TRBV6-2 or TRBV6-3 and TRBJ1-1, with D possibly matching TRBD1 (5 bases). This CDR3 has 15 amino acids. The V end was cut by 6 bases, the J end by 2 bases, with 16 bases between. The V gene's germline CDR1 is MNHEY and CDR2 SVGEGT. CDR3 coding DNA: TGTGCCAGCAGACCAACCGGGACCCTTAACACTGAAGCTTTCTTT. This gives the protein CASRPTGTLNTEAFF.

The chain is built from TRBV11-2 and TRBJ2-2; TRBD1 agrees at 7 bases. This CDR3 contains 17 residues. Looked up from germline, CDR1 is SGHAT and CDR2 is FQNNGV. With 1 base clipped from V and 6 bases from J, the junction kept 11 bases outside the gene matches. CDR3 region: CASSLVRIGGAAGELFF. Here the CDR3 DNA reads TGTGCCAGCAGCTTAGTTCGGATAGGGGGCGCGGCCGGGGAGCTGTTTTTT.

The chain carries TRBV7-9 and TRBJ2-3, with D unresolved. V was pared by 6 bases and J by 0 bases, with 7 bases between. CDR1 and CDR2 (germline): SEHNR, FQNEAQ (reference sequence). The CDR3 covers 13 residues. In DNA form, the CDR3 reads TGTGCCAGCAGACTCTCAAGCACAGATACGCAGTATTTT. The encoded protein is CASRLSSTDTQYF.

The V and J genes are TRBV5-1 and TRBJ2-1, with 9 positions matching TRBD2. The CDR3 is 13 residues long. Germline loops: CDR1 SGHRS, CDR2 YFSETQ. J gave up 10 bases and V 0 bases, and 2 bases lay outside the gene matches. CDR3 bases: TGCGCCAGCAGCTTGGCTAGCGGGGTGGAGCAGTTCTTC. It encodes CASSLASGVEQFF.

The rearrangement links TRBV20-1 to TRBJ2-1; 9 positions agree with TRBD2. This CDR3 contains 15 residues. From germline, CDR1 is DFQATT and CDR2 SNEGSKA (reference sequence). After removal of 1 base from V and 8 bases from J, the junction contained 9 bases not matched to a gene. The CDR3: CSARVAGGQADEQFF. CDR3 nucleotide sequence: TGCAGTGCTAGAGTTGCGGGAGGGCAAGCCGATGAGCAGTTCTTC.

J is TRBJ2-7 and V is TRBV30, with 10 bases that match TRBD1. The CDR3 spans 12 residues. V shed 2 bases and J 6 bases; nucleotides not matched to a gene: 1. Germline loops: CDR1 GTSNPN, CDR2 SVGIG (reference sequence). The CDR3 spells CAWSWDRGEQYF. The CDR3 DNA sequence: TGTGCCTGGAGTTGGGACAGGGGCGAGCAGTACTTC.